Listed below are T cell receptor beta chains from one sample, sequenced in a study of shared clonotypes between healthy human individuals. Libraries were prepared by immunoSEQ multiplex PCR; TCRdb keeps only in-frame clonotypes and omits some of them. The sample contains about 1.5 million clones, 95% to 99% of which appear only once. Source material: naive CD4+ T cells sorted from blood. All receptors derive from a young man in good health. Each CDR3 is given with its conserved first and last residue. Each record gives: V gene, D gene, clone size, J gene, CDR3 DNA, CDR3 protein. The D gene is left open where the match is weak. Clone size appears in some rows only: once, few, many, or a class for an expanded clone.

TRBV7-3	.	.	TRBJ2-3	TGTGCCAGCAGCTTAACGCCATGGGCTAGCGGCACAGATACGCAGTATTTT	CASSLTPWASGTDTQYF
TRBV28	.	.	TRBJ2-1	TGTGCCAGCAGTTTAGCAGGGGACAATGAGCAGTTCTTC	CASSLAGDNEQFF
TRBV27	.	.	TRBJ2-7	TGTGCCAGCAGGCGCGTTCAGGGACGCGAGCAGTACTTC	CASRRVQGREQYF
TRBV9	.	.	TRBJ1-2	TGTGCCAGCAGCGCCGATTATGGCTACACCTTC	CASSADYGYTF
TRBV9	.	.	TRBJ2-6	TGTGCCAGCACGGTCGCGGGAAGTGGGGCCAACGTCCTGACTTTC	CASTVAGSGANVLTF
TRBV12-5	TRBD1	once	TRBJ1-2	TGTGCTAGTGGTTTTTCGACAGGGGGTGGGAGTTTGGATGGCTACACCTTC	CASGFSTGGGSLDGYTF
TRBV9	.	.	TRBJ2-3	TGTGCCAGCAGCGTAGCTGTCACCCCCCCTGGCACAGATACGCAGTATTTT	CASSVAVTPPGTDTQYF
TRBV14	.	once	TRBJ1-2	TGTGCCAGCAGCCAAGCCCGGGGGAATACGGCTGGCTACACCTTC	CASSQARGNTAGYTF
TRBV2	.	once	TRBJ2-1	TGTGCCAGCAGTGAACAAGAGGGAGGCTTATACAATGAGCAGTTCTTC	CASSEQEGGLYNEQFF
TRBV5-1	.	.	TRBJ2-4	TGCGCCAGCAGCTTGAGCCCCGCGTCGGTCGGAAACATTCAGTACTTC	CASSLSPASVGNIQYF
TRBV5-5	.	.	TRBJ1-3	TGTGCCAGCAGCAAAATATCTGGAAACACCATATATTTT	CASSKISGNTIYF
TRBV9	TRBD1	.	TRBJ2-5	TGTGCCAGCAGCGGGGACAGGGGGGAGACCCAGTACTTC	CASSGDRGETQYF
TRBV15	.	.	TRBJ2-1	TGTGCCACCAGCGCAGGGGGGAGCTCCTACAATGAGCAGTTCTTC	CATSAGGSSYNEQFF
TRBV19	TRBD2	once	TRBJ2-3	TGTGCCAGTAGTATTTTCGCTAGCGGGGCGAGCACAGATACGCAGTATTTT	CASSIFASGASTDTQYF
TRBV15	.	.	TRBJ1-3	TGTGCCACCAGCAGAGCAAAGGGTCCCGGAAACACCATATATTTT	CATSRAKGPGNTIYF
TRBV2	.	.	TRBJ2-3	TGTGCCAGCATGGGGAGGACCTACACAGATACGCAGTATTTT	CASMGRTYTDTQYF
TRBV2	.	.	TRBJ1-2	TGTGCCACAGACGAACAGGGTTCTGGCTACACCTTC	CATDEQGSGYTF
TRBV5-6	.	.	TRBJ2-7	TGTGCCAGCAGCTCTTGGGGTCCTGGTAAGCCCTACGAGCAGTACTTC	CASSSWGPGKPYEQYF
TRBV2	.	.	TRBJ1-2	TGTGCCAGCAGTGAAGTGCGGAGGGAAGATGGCTACACCTTC	CASSEVRREDGYTF
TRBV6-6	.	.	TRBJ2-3	TGTGCCAGCACCAGGGGGGCAGATACGCAGTATTTT	CASTRGADTQYF
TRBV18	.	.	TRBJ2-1	TGTGCCAGCTCACCACCGGGGTCTGTTGCTAATGAGCAGTTCTTC	CASSPPGSVANEQFF
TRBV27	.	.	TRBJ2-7	TGTGCCAGCACGAATACTGCCGGTAGCTCCTACGAGCAGTACTTC	CASTNTAGSSYEQYF
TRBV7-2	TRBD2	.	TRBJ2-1	TGTGCCAGCAGCGAGCGAGGACTAGCGGGGAGGGATGAGCAGTTCTTC	CASSERGLAGRDEQFF
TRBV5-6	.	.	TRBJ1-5	TGTGCCAGCAGCTTAAGCAATCAGCCCCAGCATTTT	CASSLSNQPQHF
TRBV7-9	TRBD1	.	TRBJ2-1	TGTGCCAGCACGGACAGGGAAAGGGGCAATGAGCAGTTCTTC	CASTDRERGNEQFF
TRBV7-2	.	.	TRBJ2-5	TGTGCCAGCAGCTTAGAGTTGGGGACCTCCTACTTC	CASSLELGTSYF
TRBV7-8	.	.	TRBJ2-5	TGTGCCAGCAGCTTAGCGGGGCAGCGGGCCTACCAAGAGACCCAGTACTTC	CASSLAGQRAYQETQYF
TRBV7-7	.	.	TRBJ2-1	TGTGCTAGCAGCTTATCTCGTTTGAGTGAGCAGTTCTTC	CASSLSRLSEQFF
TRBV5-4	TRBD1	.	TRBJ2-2	TGTGCCAGCAGTGGGACAGTGAACACCGGGGAGCTGTTTTTT	CASSGTVNTGELFF
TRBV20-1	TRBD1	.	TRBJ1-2	TGCAGTGCCGGGACAGATGGCTACACCTTC	CSAGTDGYTF
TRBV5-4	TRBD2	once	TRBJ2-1	TGTGCCAGCAGCTTGGGGAACCGGGGGGATGAGCAGTTCTTC	CASSLGNRGDEQFF
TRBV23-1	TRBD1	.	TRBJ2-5	TGCGCCAGCAGCCACTCTCCGGGACAGACCTTACAAGAGACCCAGTACTTC	CASSHSPGQTLQETQYF
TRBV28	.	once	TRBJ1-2	TGTGCCAGCAGTTTAGTCCAGGGCCCTAACTATGGCTACACCTTC	CASSLVQGPNYGYTF
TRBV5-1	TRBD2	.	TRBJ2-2	TGCGCCAGCAGCTTGGTCCAGCGGGAAAGAAGCGGGGAGCTGTTTTTT	CASSLVQRERSGELFF
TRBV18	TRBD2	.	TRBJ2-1	TGTGCCAGCTCACCACGAAGTGGGACTAGCGCCTACAATGAGCAGTTCTTC	CASSPRSGTSAYNEQFF
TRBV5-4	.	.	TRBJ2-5	TGTGCCAGCAAGTGGACATCGCAAGAGACCCAGTACTTC	CASKWTSQETQYF
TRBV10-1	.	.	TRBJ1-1	TGCGCCAGCAGCCGAGCGGGGGCGGCGGCTTTCTTT	CASSRAGAAAFF
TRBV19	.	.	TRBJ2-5	TGTGCCGGTAGTTCGTCCACTAGATCTCCCGAGACCCAGTACTTC	CAGSSSTRSPETQYF
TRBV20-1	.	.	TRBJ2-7	TGCAGTGCTGGAGGGAATATAGAGCAGTACTTC	CSAGGNIEQYF
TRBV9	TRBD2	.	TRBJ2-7	TGTGCCAGCAGCGCCTGGGGACTAGCGGGAGCCTACGAGCAGTACTTC	CASSAWGLAGAYEQYF
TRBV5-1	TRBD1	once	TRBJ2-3	TGCGCCAGCCTAACCGGGACAGGGTCAGATACGCAGTATTTT	CASLTGTGSDTQYF